This T cell receptor (beta chain) was documented in a study of blood T cell repertoires in COVID-19 (dated by TCRdb to about 2020). With regard to the full study: Samples from collaborators originated in the United States, Italy and Spain and spanned both the acute and convalescent phases of COVID-19. The prospective study material was composed of cDNA or gDNA derived from T cells, B-cell-depleted T cells, or PBMCs. Subjects who had been exposed to COVID-19, were actively infected with it, or had recovered from it provided the deeply sampled blood TCRbeta repertoires that made up the dataset. A freely available public database, intended as a resource for researchers studying the immune response to SARS-CoV-2, is where the repertoires were released. The samples were drawn from the first 160 participants of the ongoing ImmuneRACE study and from about 1,200 subjects provided by 6 global collaborators. The sample metadata nearly always contained a de-identified subject ID, COVID-19 status, age in years and sex. HLA class I and class II types, where available, came from metadata supplied by the sample provider rather than from assay-based typing.

TCRbeta CDR3 regions were amplified from genomic DNA by means of the immunoSEQ Assay, a bias-controlled multiplex PCR. Regarding the original processing steps: The number of nucleated cells in each sample was estimated by amplification of reference gene primers within the assay. To quantify the absolute abundance of each unique TCRbeta CDR3 rearrangement, sequence reads were collapsed and filtered. For each sample, productive Simpson clonality was calculated by taking the square root of Simpson's diversity index across productive rearrangements. TCRdb mirrors the immuneACCESS table, restricted to in-frame sequences. Some clones are absent from its copies; in checked studies, under half trace to an unresolved V gene, and the reason for the others is unknown. V and J calls and clone size are given by that table; D and trimming were obtained from the DNA. This sample is represented by fewer than 70,000 clones; under 90% of them were singletons. The ten biggest clones cover 9% to 15% of the sample.

General findings and caveats noted by the study authors: The quantity of clinical and demographic metadata differed by source and by participant and was supplied without curation.

A remark on this clone: No cognate antigen has been identified for it. The input lacks base qualities; no much larger clone sits a single base away.

From the cysteine through the phenylalanine, the CDR3 covers 15 amino acids. CDR3 DNA only is kept here, 45 bases in frame from base 1. V loses 0 bases, J loses 3 bases, and the germline ends lie 12 bases apart. Collaborating institutions collected whole blood in K2EDTA tubes following their own protocols. For TCRbeta analysis, collaborators shipped samples in one of three forms: frozen whole blood, isolated PBMCs, or DNA extracted from either of those sample types. What was sequenced was peripheral blood. This TCR came from a human donor in a cohort sampled during active COVID-19. The sequence links TRBV23-1 to TRBJ2-7, and the D gene may be TRBD2, 6 bases matching. TRBV23-1 is treated as an ORF (open reading frame) with a function not yet certain. Read as DNA, the sequence is TGCGCCAGCAGTCAATCACTAGCTCGGGGCTACGAGCAGTACTTC. Translation gives CASSQSLARGYEQYF.